This TCR beta chain comes out of a study of T-cell reconstitution after alpha-beta-depleted transplantation in children. Overall study results and limits: Expanded graft clones, several hundred of them, were reportedly the source of alpha-beta T cells about two months after transplant. A year post-transplant, T-cell counts and diversity derived mostly from newly produced T cells. Some patients owed their high day-60 TCRbeta diversity to surviving recipient T cells and thymic progenitors.

Construction of the TCRbeta library involved unique molecular identifiers. TCRdb re-called the PCR reads through MiXCR, storing one row per CDR3 protein. The repertoire holds approximately 170,000 distinct CDR3 sequences, with 11% as singletons. This clonotype was observed many times. Its antigen is still unknown. Germline assignment: CDR1 DFQATT and CDR2 SNEGSKA (reference sequence). The CDR3 has 12 residues. Sample: PBMCs, taken before TCRalphabeta/CD19-depleted stem cell transplant. The chain combines TRBV20-1 with TRBJ2-5; D is ambiguous. The TCR sequence derives from a boy aged 2 to 10 with acute myeloid leukemia, due to receive a stem cell transplant. The CDR3 sequence is CSPSAGQETQYF. For the CDR3, the DNA is TGCAGCCCAAGCGCAGGCCAGGAGACCCAGTACTTC.